The rows below give T cell receptor beta chains drawn from one sample of a study of PD-L1 blockade in urothelial cancer. Sequenced by immunoSEQ multiplex PCR; TCRdb stores in-frame clones only, minus some. This table holds about 88,000 clones, roughly nine tenths found once. Sequenced here: PBMCs, sampled around atezolizumab (anti-PD-L1) treatment. The receptor source for this set is a woman of 80 years or more with urothelial cancer. Both conserved end residues are part of each CDR3. Each record gives: clone size, J gene, V gene, D gene, CDR3 protein, CDR3 DNA. The D gene is left open where the match is weak. Clone size is stated in some rows and not others, as once, few, many or a class when expanded.

size: -
J: TRBJ2-1
V: TRBV5-1
D: TRBD1
CDR3: CASSTGQGTTNEQFF
DNA: TGCGCCAGCAGCACCGGACAGGGGACGACCAATGAGCAGTTCTTC

size: -
J: TRBJ2-1
V: TRBV25-1
D: -
CDR3: CASSWVGGGEKGHNEQFF
DNA: TGTGCCAGCAGTTGGGTCGGTGGCGGCGAAAAGGGGCACAATGAGCAGTTCTTC

size: -
J: TRBJ2-1
V: TRBV9
D: TRBD1
CDR3: CASSNRDSSYNEQFF
DNA: TGTGCCAGCAGCAACCGGGACAGCTCCTACAATGAGCAGTTCTTC

size: -
J: TRBJ2-7
V: TRBV30
D: -
CDR3: CAWSQGSYEQYF
DNA: TGTGCCTGGAGCCAGGGGTCCTACGAGCAGTACTTC

size: once
J: TRBJ2-7
V: TRBV6-4
D: TRBD1
CDR3: CARSRGTGASEQYF
DNA: TGTGCCAGGAGTAGGGGGACAGGGGCGAGCGAGCAGTACTTC

size: -
J: TRBJ2-2
V: TRBV5-4
D: -
CDR3: CASSLRGGAGELFF
DNA: TGTGCCAGCAGCTTGAGAGGGGGAGCCGGGGAGCTGTTTTTT

size: -
J: TRBJ2-3
V: TRBV27
D: -
CDR3: CASSFLSGWNTQYF
DNA: TGTGCCAGCAGTTTTTTAAGCGGGTGGAATACGCAGTATTTT

size: -
J: TRBJ2-1
V: TRBV18
D: TRBD2
CDR3: CASSPQKLAANEQFF
DNA: TGTGCCAGCTCCCCCCAAAAGCTAGCGGCCAATGAGCAGTTCTTC

size: -
J: TRBJ1-2
V: TRBV6-1
D: -
CDR3: CASSEGQWYGYTF
DNA: TGTGCCAGCAGTGAAGGCCAGTGGTATGGCTACACCTTC

size: -
J: TRBJ1-3
V: TRBV6-1
D: -
CDR3: CASSSRGGGNTIYF
DNA: TGTGCCAGCAGTTCCCGGGGAGGCGGAAACACCATATATTTT

size: -
J: TRBJ2-2
V: TRBV9
D: -
CDR3: CASSAGVPGELFF
DNA: TGTGCCAGCAGCGCGGGAGTCCCCGGGGAGCTGTTTTTT

size: once
J: TRBJ1-1
V: TRBV2
D: -
CDR3: CASSVQMNTEAFF
DNA: TGTGCCAGCAGTGTGCAGATGAACACTGAAGCTTTCTTT

size: -
J: TRBJ1-5
V: TRBV15
D: -
CDR3: CATSTPGGLSNQPQHF
DNA: TGTGCCACCAGCACACCCGGCGGGTTGAGCAATCAGCCCCAGCATTTT

size: few
J: TRBJ1-5
V: TRBV27
D: TRBD1
CDR3: CASSLTRPPPTGGAGQPQHF
DNA: TGTGCCAGCAGTTTAACTAGACCCCCACCTACAGGGGGCGCAGGGCAGCCCCAGCATTTT

size: -
J: TRBJ2-3
V: TRBV5-1
D: TRBD2
CDR3: CASSLGSGRTDTQYF
DNA: TGCGCCAGCAGCTTGGGTAGCGGGCGCACAGATACGCAGTATTTT

size: -
J: TRBJ1-2
V: TRBV11-2
D: -
CDR3: CASSYPGMGAHYGYTF
DNA: TGTGCCAGCAGCTACCCCGGCATGGGGGCACACTATGGCTACACCTTC

size: -
J: TRBJ1-4
V: TRBV15
D: -
CDR3: CATSRASTVSYEKLFF
DNA: TGTGCCACCAGCAGAGCCTCGACAGTCTCTTATGAAAAACTGTTTTTT

size: -
J: TRBJ1-5
V: TRBV9
D: TRBD1
CDR3: CASSDRGTNQPQHF
DNA: TGTGCCAGCAGCGACAGGGGGACCAATCAGCCCCAGCATTTT

size: -
J: TRBJ1-5
V: TRBV19
D: TRBD1
CDR3: CATRTGFGQPQHF
DNA: TGTGCCACTAGGACAGGGTTCGGGCAGCCCCAGCATTTT

size: -
J: TRBJ2-7
V: TRBV27
D: TRBD1
CDR3: CASSLGTGPYEQYF
DNA: TGTGCCAGCAGTTTAGGGACAGGGCCCTACGAGCAGTACTTC

size: -
J: TRBJ1-3
V: TRBV6-6
D: -
CDR3: CASSHGTGDSGNTIYF
DNA: TGTGCCAGCAGCCACGGGACGGGAGACTCTGGAAACACCATATATTTT

size: once
J: TRBJ1-4
V: TRBV4-2
D: -
CDR3: CASSPAEGEKLFF
DNA: TGTGCCAGCAGCCCCGCCGAGGGTGAAAAACTGTTTTTT

size: -
J: TRBJ1-4
V: TRBV27
D: -
CDR3: CASSFRGSSGEKLFF
DNA: TGTGCCAGCAGTTTTCGGGGGAGCTCCGGTGAAAAACTGTTTTTT

size: once
J: TRBJ1-4
V: TRBV7-9
D: -
CDR3: CASSRTEAGEKLFF
DNA: TGTGCCAGCAGCCGGACGGAGGCGGGTGAAAAACTGTTTTTT